Shown below are 22 T cell receptor beta chains from a single sample sequenced in a study of blood T cell repertoires in COVID-19. Here immunoSEQ multiplex PCR was the method, and the copy in TCRdb shows in-frame clones only, minus some. Of 60,000 or so clones listed, 65% to 90% are singletons. The material sequenced was peripheral blood. The receptors were sampled from a human donor in a cohort sampled during active COVID-19.

V is TRBV30 and J is TRBJ2-1; D gene ambiguous. V lost 0 bases to trimming and J lost 3 bases, with 12 bases between them. In germline, CDR1 is GTSNPN, CDR2 SVGIG (reference sequence). The CDR3 runs 15 residues. CDR3 region: CAWSVRLNLYNEQFF. DNA for the CDR3: TGTGCCTGGAGTGTACGACTCAACCTCTACAATGAGCAGTTCTTC.

This clone was counted a single time. The CDR3 sequence: CASSLTPTSGGDTDTQYF. The DNA for the CDR3 is TGTGCCAGCAGCTTAACCCCAACTAGCGGGGGGGACACAGATACGCAGTATTTT. V is TRBV7-3 and J is TRBJ2-3; TRBD2 aligns across 13 bases. J lost 2 bases, V lost 0 bases, and 5 bases had no gene match. Germline CDR1 is SGHTA and CDR2 is FQGTGA. This CDR3 contains 18 residues.

The chain joins TRBV4-1 to TRBJ2-7; D is possibly TRBD1 (6 bases). Germline-derived CDR1 and CDR2 are MGHRA and YSYEKL. This CDR3 has 16 residues. With 3 bases removed from V and 0 bases from J, the gap between germline ends came to 15 bases. This CDR3 is CASSQSGQPNSYEQYF. The CDR3, as DNA: TGCGCCAGCAGCCAGTCAGGACAGCCGAACTCCTACGAGCAGTACTTC.

The table lists this clone with a few counts. The chain is built from TRBV9 and TRBJ2-7; the D gene is possibly TRBD1 (5 bases). The CDR3 runs 14 residues. Germline-derived CDR1 and CDR2 are SGDLS and YYNGEE. Trimming pared 1 base from V and 5 bases from J, leaving 13 bases between. The CDR3: CASSVRSGQDEQYF. CDR3 DNA sequence: TGTGCCAGCAGCGTACGTTCAGGGCAGGACGAGCAGTACTTC.

This clone was recorded at least ten times. V and J are TRBV2 and TRBJ1-1, with D maybe TRBD1 (5 bases). V lost 6 bases and J lost 3, with 14 bases in between. Germline CDR1 SNHLY, CDR2 FYNNEI. The CDR3 length is 14 residues. CDR3 sequence (DNA): TGTGCCAGCAGCGACCAGGGTTTTCACACTGAAGCTTTCTTT. Translated: CASSDQGFHTEAFF.

The chain is built from TRBV11-2 and TRBJ2-6, with D possibly TRBD1 on 6 matching bases. Trimming took off 5 bases at V and 2 bases at J, with 10 bases between the two ends. The length of the CDR3 is 15 residues. CDR1 and CDR2 from the germline V gene are SGHAT and FQNNGV. CDR3 region: CASSLTGTGANVLTF. In DNA, the CDR3 is TGTGCCAGCAGCCTTACAGGGACTGGGGCCAACGTCCTGACTTTC. The whole variable domain, remainder taken from reference TRBV11-2 and TRBJ2-6, is EAGVAQSPRYKIIEKRQSVAFWCNPISGHATLYWYQQILGQGPKLLIQFQNNGVVDDSQLPKDRFSAERLKGVDSTLKIQPAKLEDSAVYLCASSLTGTGANVLTFGAGSRLTVL.

V usage is TRBV10-3 and J usage is TRBJ2-1; TRBD1 agrees at 7 bases. There are 13 residues in the CDR3. CDR1 is ENHRY, CDR2 SYGVKD, per germline. J was trimmed by 5 bases and V by 4 bases; bases with no gene match: 2. This chain's CDR3 is CAISGGTDNEQFF. DNA for the CDR3: TGTGCCATCAGTGGGGGGACAGACAATGAGCAGTTCTTC.

The J gene is TRBJ2-1, the V gene TRBV18; no reliable D call. The V end was cut by 1 base, the J end by 0 bases, with 10 bases between. This CDR3 has 16 residues. Germline CDR1 and CDR2: KGHSH and LQKENI. CDR3 in DNA: TGTGCCAGCTCACCACTTCAGGATCGCTCCTACAATGAGCAGTTCTTC. It encodes CASSPLQDRSYNEQFF.

This clone was detected once. The chain couples TRBV21-1 to TRBJ2-3; the D segment call TRBD2 is taken from the table without a DNA check. TRBV21-1 is an annotated pseudogene. This CDR3 region has 17 residues. Written as DNA, the CDR3 is TGTGCCAGCAGCAAAAGGGAGGGCGCGGGGGTGGCAGATACGCAGTATTTT. Amino acid sequence: CASSKREGAGVADTQYF.

This rearrangement joins TRBV11-3 to TRBJ2-3, with 8 nucleotides matching TRBD2. The V and J ends lost 5 bases and 5 bases, in that order; junction bases with no gene match: 9. CDR3 length equals 15 residues. Germline V lookup: CDR1 SGHNT, CDR2 YENEEA. The CDR3: CASSQVAGFVDTQYF. CDR3 bases: TGTGCCAGCAGCCAGGTAGCGGGGTTTGTAGATACGCAGTATTTT.

The rearrangement links TRBV4-3 to TRBJ1-2; no clear D gene. The CDR3 spans 13 residues. Germline loops: CDR1 LGHNA, CDR2 YSLEER. With 1 base removed from V and 8 bases from J, the gap between germline ends came to 11 bases. The CDR3 is CASSQVPQSGYTF. The DNA of the CDR3 is TGCGCCAGCAGCCAAGTTCCGCAGTCGGGCTACACCTTC.

The chain couples TRBV6-1 to TRBJ1-1; D unresolved. V dropped 2 bases and J dropped 4 bases, with 11 bases sitting between them. This CDR3 has 14 amino acids. Germline CDR1 MNHNS, CDR2 SASEGT. This CDR3 reads CASSEPGIGTEAFF. The CDR3 DNA follows: TGTGCCAGCAGTGAACCGGGGATAGGCACTGAAGCTTTCTTT.

The DNA for the CDR3 is TGTGCCAGCAGTGCAAGGGGTGGGAACACTGAAGCTTTCTTT. This gives the protein CASSARGGNTEAFF. The J gene is TRBJ1-1, the V gene TRBV2; maybe TRBD1 (5 bases). CDR1 and CDR2 from the germline V gene are SNHLY and FYNNEI. V was cut by 4 bases and J by 1 base, with 10 bases left in between. The CDR3 spans 14 residues.

This chain links TRBV7-6 with TRBJ1-2; TRBD1 is a possible D gene (6 bases). V lost 5 bases to trimming and J lost 6 bases, with 13 bases between them. The CDR3 has 13 amino acids. Germline V gene data show CDR1 as SGHVS and CDR2 as FNYEAQ. The CDR3 region has the DNA TGTGCCAGCAGCCCAAACAGGGCCCATGGCTACACCTTC. It codes for CASSPNRAHGYTF. Drawing the rest from reference TRBV7-6 and TRBJ1-2, the complete variable domain is GAGVSQSPRYKVTKRGQDVALRCDPISGHVSLYWYRQALGQGPEFLTYFNYEAQQDKSGLPNDRFSAERPEGSISTLTIQRTEQRDSAMYRCASSPNRAHGYTFGSGTRLTVV.

The genes are TRBV19 and TRBJ2-7; 9 bases agree with TRBD2. CDR3 size: 14 residues. Unmatched junction bases numbered 3, after V lost 3 bases and J lost 3 bases. Germline V CDR1 and CDR2: LNHDA, SQIVND (reference sequence). The CDR3 is CASSMTSGGYEQYF. The CDR3 nucleotides read TGTGCCAGTAGTATGACTAGCGGAGGCTACGAGCAGTACTTC.

The CDR3 region is CASSPTDRVGIQYF. CDR3 nucleotides: TGTGCCAGCAGCCCGACCGACAGGGTCGGCATTCAGTACTTC. The J gene is TRBJ2-4, the V gene TRBV7-2; 7 bases fit TRBD1. From germline, CDR1 is SGHTA and CDR2 FQGNSA. V was clipped by 5 bases and J by 9 bases; unmatched bases: 10. The CDR3 runs to 14 residues.

This sequence joins TRBV5-1 and TRBJ1-5; 7 bases align to TRBD1. V shed 2 bases and J 11 bases; nucleotides not matched to a gene: 10. This CDR3 has 14 residues. CDR1 SGHRS and CDR2 YFSETQ come from the germline V gene. CDR3 protein: CASSFGQGDEAQHF. The DNA for the CDR3 is TGCGCCAGCAGCTTTGGGCAGGGGGATGAAGCCCAGCATTTT.

The chain couples TRBV5-1 to TRBJ2-5, with D possibly TRBD1 on 5 matching bases. Trimming left V 4 bases short and J 1 base short, with 8 bases between. From germline, CDR1 is SGHRS and CDR2 YFSETQ. The CDR3 has 13 amino acids. The CDR3 loop reads CASSTQGQETQYF. CDR3 DNA: TGCGCCAGCAGCACCCAGGGCCAAGAGACCCAGTACTTC.

This sequence joins TRBV7-9 and TRBJ2-2, with D possibly TRBD2 on 6 matching bases. Trimming took 3 bases from V and 8 from J, leaving 7 bases between them. CDR1 is SEHNR, CDR2 FQNEAQ, per germline (reference sequence). This CDR3 region has 12 residues. The CDR3 loop is CASSFAGGELFF. Here the CDR3 DNA reads TGTGCCAGCAGCTTTGCGGGAGGGGAGCTGTTTTTT.

This clone came up a few times. The chain links TRBV7-9 to TRBJ1-2; D might be TRBD1 (6 bases). With 7 bases removed from V and 7 bases from J, the gap between germline ends came to 19 bases. The CDR3 is made up of 14 amino acids. CDR1 SEHNR and CDR2 FQNEAQ come from the germline V gene (reference sequence). CDR3 region: CASTTTLNRAGYTF. DNA of the CDR3: TGTGCCAGCACCACAACACTTAACAGGGCTGGCTACACCTTC.

J is TRBJ1-5 and V is TRBV5-7, with TRBD1 matching 10 bases. TRBV5-7 is flagged as an ORF with uncertain function. The CDR3 covers 16 residues. After removal of 0 bases from V and 3 bases from J, the junction contained 3 bases not matched to a gene. The CDR3 DNA reads as TGTGCCAGCAGCTTGGCGACAGGGGGCCTCAATCAGCCCCAGCATTTT. It specifies CASSLATGGLNQPQHF.

J is TRBJ2-1 and V is TRBV20-1, with 9 bases that match TRBD1. CDR1 is DFQATT, CDR2 SNEGSKA, per germline (reference sequence). The CDR3 loop spans 14 amino acids. With V trimmed by 3 bases and J by 7 bases, 7 bases remained unmatched. CDR3 amino acids: CSASPQGARNEQFF. DNA for the CDR3: TGCAGTGCTAGTCCACAGGGGGCGCGGAATGAGCAGTTCTTC.